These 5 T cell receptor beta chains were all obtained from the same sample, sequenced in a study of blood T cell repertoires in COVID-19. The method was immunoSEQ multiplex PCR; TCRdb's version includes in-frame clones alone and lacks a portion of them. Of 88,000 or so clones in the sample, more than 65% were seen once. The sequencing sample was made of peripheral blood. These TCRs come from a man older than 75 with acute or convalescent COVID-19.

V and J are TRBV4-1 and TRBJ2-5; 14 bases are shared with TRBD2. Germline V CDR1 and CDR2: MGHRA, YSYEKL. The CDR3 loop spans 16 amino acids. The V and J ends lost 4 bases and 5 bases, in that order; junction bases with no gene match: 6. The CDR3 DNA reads TGCGCCAGCAGCCTAACGACTAGCGGGGGGGTGGAGACCCAGTACTTC. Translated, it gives CASSLTTSGGVETQYF.

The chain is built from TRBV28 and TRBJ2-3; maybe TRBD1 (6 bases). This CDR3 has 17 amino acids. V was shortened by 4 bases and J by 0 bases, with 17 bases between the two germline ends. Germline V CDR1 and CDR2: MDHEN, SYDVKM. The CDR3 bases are TGTGCCAGCAGTTCCCGGTTACAGGGCCCTAGCACAGATACGCAGTATTTT. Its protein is CASSSRLQGPSTDTQYF.

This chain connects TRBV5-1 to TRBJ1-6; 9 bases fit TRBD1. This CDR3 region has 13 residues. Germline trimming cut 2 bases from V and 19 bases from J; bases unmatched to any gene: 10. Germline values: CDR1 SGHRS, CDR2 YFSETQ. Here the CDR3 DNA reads TGCGCCAGCAGCTTAGGGACAGGGACCTCAGTGCACTTT. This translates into CASSLGTGTSVHF.

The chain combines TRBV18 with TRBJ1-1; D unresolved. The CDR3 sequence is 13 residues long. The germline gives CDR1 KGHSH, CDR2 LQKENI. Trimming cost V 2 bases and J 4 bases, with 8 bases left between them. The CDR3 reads CASSPGLGTEAFF. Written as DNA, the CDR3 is TGTGCCAGCTCACCAGGGCTTGGCACTGAAGCTTTCTTT.

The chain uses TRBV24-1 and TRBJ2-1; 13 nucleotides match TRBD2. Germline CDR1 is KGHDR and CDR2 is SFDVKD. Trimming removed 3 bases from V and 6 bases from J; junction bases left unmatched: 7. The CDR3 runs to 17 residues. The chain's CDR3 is CATSDDTTSGGVNEQFF. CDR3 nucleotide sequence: TGTGCCACCAGTGATGACACCACTAGCGGGGGGGTCAATGAGCAGTTCTTC.